Listed below are T cell receptor beta chains from one sample, sequenced in a study of CD8 T cells in Susac syndrome. MiXCR was run by TCRdb on the immunoSEQ multiplex PCR reads, yielding one entry per CDR3 protein. The sample has under 250,000 distinct CDR3 sequences, over 85% seen once. Sequences were obtained from CD4+ T cells from PBMCs. The origin of the receptors is a human donor with multiple sclerosis. Both conserved end residues are part of each CDR3. The order of the fields is J gene, D gene, V gene, clone size, CDR3 protein, CDR3 DNA. D genes are given only for firm matches. Clone size appears in some rows only: once, few, many, or a class for an expanded clone.

TRBJ1-4	.	TRBV5-4	.	CASSLGGRREKLFF	TGTGCCAGCAGCTTGGGCGGGAGACGGGAAAAACTGTTTTTT
TRBJ2-5	.	TRBV20-1	.	CSAPPAAQETQYF	TGCAGTGCTCCCCCGGCAGCACAAGAGACCCAGTACTTC
TRBJ1-1	.	TRBV5-1	.	CASSLEPGLNTEAFF	TGCGCCAGCAGCTTAGAGCCAGGCTTGAACACTGAAGCTTTCTTT
TRBJ1-2	.	TRBV7-2	.	CASSLRTMGGYTF	TGTGCCAGCAGCCTCCGGACGATGGGCGGCTACACCTTC
TRBJ2-3	.	TRBV5-6	.	CASSLGVFSTDTQYF	TGTGCCAGCAGCTTGGGGGTCTTTAGCACAGATACGCAGTATTTT
TRBJ2-3	.	TRBV27	.	CASIRSTDTQYF	TGTGCCAGCATTCGCAGCACAGATACGCAGTATTTT
TRBJ2-5	TRBD2	TRBV29-1	.	CSVERLAEKTQYF	TGCAGCGTTGAACGGCTAGCGGAGAAGACCCAGTACTTC
TRBJ1-5	.	TRBV2	.	CASSEAPGGQPQHF	TGTGCCAGCAGTGAAGCCCCCGGAGGTCAGCCCCAGCATTTT
TRBJ2-3	.	TRBV5-1	.	CASSLQRSTDTQYF	TGCGCCAGCAGCTTGCAGCGGAGCACAGATACGCAGTATTTT
TRBJ2-5	TRBD2	TRBV10-2	.	CASTNSGGQETQYF	TGCGCCAGCACTAATAGCGGGGGGCAAGAGACCCAGTACTTC
TRBJ2-3	.	TRBV29-1	.	CSVVVTRSTDTQYF	TGCAGCGTTGTAGTGACTCGTAGCACAGATACGCAGTATTTT
TRBJ2-7	TRBD1	TRBV29-1	.	CSVGTGHNNEQYF	TGCAGCGTAGGGACAGGGCATAACAACGAGCAGTACTTC
TRBJ2-6	.	TRBV6-1	few	CASSPSRPSGANVLTF	TGTGCCAGCAGCCCAAGCCGTCCCTCTGGGGCCAACGTCCTGACTTTC
TRBJ1-1	.	TRBV6-5	.	CASSPAGIEAFF	TGTGCCAGCAGCCCCGCTGGGATCGAAGCTTTCTTT
TRBJ2-2	TRBD2	TRBV4-1	few	CASSQGVAGVITGELFF	TGCGCCAGCAGCCAAGGGGTAGCGGGGGTTATCACCGGGGAGCTGTTTTTT
TRBJ1-5	TRBD1	TRBV4-2	.	CASSQGSGGINQPQHF	TGTGCCAGCAGCCAAGGTTCAGGGGGGATCAATCAGCCCCAGCATTTT